This T cell receptor (beta chain) was sequenced in a study of cytomegalovirus exposure and HLA in healthy donors. Study conclusions and caveats: Among TCR sequences, most were rare, though some public TCRs appeared in many donors. DRB1 showed the most TCR associations and HLA-C the fewest in a later analysis, as rates varied by HLA locus. Reportedly, TCR beta sequences accurately predicted HLA-A and HLA-B alleles in most subjects.

It was with 60 Vbeta and 13 Jbeta primers that the PCR ran. Data came from immunoSEQ multiplex PCR; TCRdb stores just in-frame clones and leaves some out. The sample comprises 130,000 to 150,000 clones, about 80% of which are singletons, and about 2.2% rests with the top ten. For this clone: Its specificity is not known.

The sequence derives from a woman aged 18-29 years in good health and CMV-seropositive. Sample: PBMCs.

The CDR3 DNA reads as TGTGCCTGGGCAGGACAGATCAATCAGCCCCAGCATTTT. This translates into CAWAGQINQPQHF. The chain is built from TRBV30 and TRBJ1-5; a weak D match, TRBD1 (6 bases). V was pared by 5 bases and J by 3 bases, with 11 bases between. The germline CDR1 and CDR2 sequences are GTSNPN and SVGIG (reference sequence). The CDR3 covers 13 residues. Filled out from reference TRBV30 and TRBJ1-5, the complete variable domain reads SQTIHQWPATLVQPVGSPLSLECTVEGTSNPNLYWYRQAAGRGLQLLFYSVGIGQISSEVPQNLSASRPQDRQFILSSKKLLLSDSGFYLCAWAGQINQPQHFGDGTRLSIL.